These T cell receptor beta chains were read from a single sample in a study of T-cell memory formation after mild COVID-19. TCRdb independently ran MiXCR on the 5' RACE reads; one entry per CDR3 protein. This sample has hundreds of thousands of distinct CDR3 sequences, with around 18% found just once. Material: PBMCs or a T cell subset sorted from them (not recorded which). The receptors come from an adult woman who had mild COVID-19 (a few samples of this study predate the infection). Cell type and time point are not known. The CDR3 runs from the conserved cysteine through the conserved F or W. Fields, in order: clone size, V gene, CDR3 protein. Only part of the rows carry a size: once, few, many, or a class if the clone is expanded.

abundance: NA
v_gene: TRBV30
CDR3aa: CAWRDLAWEQYF

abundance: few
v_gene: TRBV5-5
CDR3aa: CASSLGAGANYGYTF

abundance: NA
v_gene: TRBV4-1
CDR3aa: CASSHDVGPLGYTF

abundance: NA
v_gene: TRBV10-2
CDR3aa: CASSERRDRGFGGYTF

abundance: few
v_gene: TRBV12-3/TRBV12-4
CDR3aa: CASSGLKGYNEQFF

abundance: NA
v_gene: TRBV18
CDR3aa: CASSPIDREEDEAFF

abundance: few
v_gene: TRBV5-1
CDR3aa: CASSRTQQETQYF

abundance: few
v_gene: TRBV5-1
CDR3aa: CASSLQGAFEQYF

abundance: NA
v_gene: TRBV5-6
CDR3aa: CASGEGPTGDGYTF

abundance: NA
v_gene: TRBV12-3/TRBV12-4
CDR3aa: CATAMGSETGTYEQYF

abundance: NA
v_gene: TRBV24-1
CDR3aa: CATSDPGTSGVNEQFF

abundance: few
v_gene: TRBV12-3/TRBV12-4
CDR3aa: CASSSGLAGVKQYF

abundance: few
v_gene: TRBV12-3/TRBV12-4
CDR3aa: CASSFAGVSYNEQFF

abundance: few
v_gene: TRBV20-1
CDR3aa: CGIVGNEQFF

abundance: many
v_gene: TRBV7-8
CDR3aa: CASSSYTGRDPFF

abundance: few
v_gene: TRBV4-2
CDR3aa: CASSGGQGKETQYF

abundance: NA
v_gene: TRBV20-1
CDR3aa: CSARRGHSYNEQFF

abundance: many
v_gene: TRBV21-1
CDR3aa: CASSNMFPPWQYF

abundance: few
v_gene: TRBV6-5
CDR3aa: CASSYSGKGYEQYF

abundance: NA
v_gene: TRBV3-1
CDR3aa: CASSQGPGLFKGIQETQYF

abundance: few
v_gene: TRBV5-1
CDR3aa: CASSRTRGNEKLFF

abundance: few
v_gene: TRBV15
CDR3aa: CATSRDRAGGLHQPQHF

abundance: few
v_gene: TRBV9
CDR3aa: CASSVQGNSYNEQFF

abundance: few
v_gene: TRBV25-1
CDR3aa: CASSAGGGPHNEQFF

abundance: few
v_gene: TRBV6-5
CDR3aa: CASSYGTVSSGNTIYF

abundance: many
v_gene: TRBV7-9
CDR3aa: CASSLGVQETQYF